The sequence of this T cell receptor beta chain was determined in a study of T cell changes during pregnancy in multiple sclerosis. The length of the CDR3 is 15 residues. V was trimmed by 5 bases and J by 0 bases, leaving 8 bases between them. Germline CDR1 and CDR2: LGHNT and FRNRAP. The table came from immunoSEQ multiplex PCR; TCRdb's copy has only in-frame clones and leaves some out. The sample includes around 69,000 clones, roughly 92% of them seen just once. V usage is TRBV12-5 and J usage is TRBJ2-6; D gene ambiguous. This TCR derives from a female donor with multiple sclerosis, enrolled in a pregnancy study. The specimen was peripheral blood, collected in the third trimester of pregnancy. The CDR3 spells CASGPGISGANVLTF. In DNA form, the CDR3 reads TGTGCTAGTGGTCCTGGCATCTCTGGGGCCAACGTCCTGACTTTC.